Listed below are T cell receptor beta chains from one sample, sequenced in a study of T cell repertoires in aging, cancer and after chemotherapy. MiXCR was run by TCRdb on the multiplex PCR reads, yielding one entry per CDR3 protein. The sample has about 1,200 distinct CDR3 sequences, around 26% seen once; the top ten hold 11%. Specimen: blood. The receptors originated from a human donor with a blood cancer. Each CDR3 is given with its conserved first and last residue. The order of the fields is clone size, J gene, V gene, D gene, CDR3 length, CDR3 protein, CDR3 DNA. The D gene is left open where the match is weak. Size is omitted from some rows. Given values are once, few, many or a class for expanded clones.

clone size: large
J gene: TRBJ2-3
V gene: TRBV6-5
D gene: .
CDR3 length: 14
CDR3 protein: CASSYDGSVNTQYF
CDR3 DNA: TGTGCCAGCAGTTACGACGGGAGCGTGAATACGCAGTATTTT

clone size: .
J gene: TRBJ2-3
V gene: TRBV30
D gene: TRBD2
CDR3 length: 15
CDR3 protein: CAWKGAGGSTDTQYF
CDR3 DNA: TGTGCCTGGAAGGGGGCGGGGGGGAGCACAGATACGCAGTATTTT

clone size: large
J gene: TRBJ1-3
V gene: TRBV6-5
D gene: .
CDR3 length: 13
CDR3 protein: CASSWRSGNTIYF
CDR3 DNA: TGTGCCAGCAGTTGGAGGTCTGGAAACACCATATATTTT

clone size: large
J gene: TRBJ2-3
V gene: TRBV6-5
D gene: TRBD2
CDR3 length: 12
CDR3 protein: CASSRGGDTQYF
CDR3 DNA: TGTGCCAGCAGCCGGGGGGGAGATACGCAGTATTTT

clone size: medium-sized
J gene: TRBJ2-7
V gene: TRBV6-6
D gene: TRBD2
CDR3 length: 17
CDR3 protein: CASSFLFSGGSSYEQYF
CDR3 DNA: TGTGCCAGCAGTTTCCTATTTAGTGGCGGGAGCTCCTACGAGCAGTACTTC

clone size: .
J gene: TRBJ1-4
V gene: TRBV11-2
D gene: .
CDR3 length: 15
CDR3 protein: CASSGGLGADEKLFF
CDR3 DNA: TGTGCCAGCAGCGGGGGCCTAGGGGCAGATGAAAAACTGTTTTTT

clone size: medium-sized
J gene: TRBJ2-4
V gene: TRBV7-9
D gene: .
CDR3 length: 13
CDR3 protein: CASSLGGFDIQYF
CDR3 DNA: TGTGCCAGCAGCTTAGGAGGGTTTGACATTCAGTACTTC

clone size: once
J gene: TRBJ2-2
V gene: TRBV5-4
D gene: .
CDR3 length: 14
CDR3 protein: CASTTDGGTGELFF
CDR3 DNA: TGTGCCAGCACCACCGATGGGGGCACCGGGGAGCTGTTTTTT

clone size: large
J gene: TRBJ2-1
V gene: TRBV15
D gene: .
CDR3 length: 14
CDR3 protein: CATSLAPRDNEQFF
CDR3 DNA: TGTGCCACTTCCCTCGCCCCAAGGGACAATGAGCAGTTCTTC

clone size: .
J gene: TRBJ1-2
V gene: TRBV20-1
D gene: TRBD1
CDR3 length: 13
CDR3 protein: CSARTGGHYGYTF
CDR3 DNA: TGCAGTGCTCGGACAGGGGGCCACTATGGCTACACCTTC

clone size: few
J gene: TRBJ2-4
V gene: TRBV7-6
D gene: .
CDR3 length: 15
CDR3 protein: CASSLAAGDRNIQYF
CDR3 DNA: TGTGCCAGCAGCTTAGCGGCAGGGGATCGGAACATTCAGTACTTC

clone size: medium-sized
J gene: TRBJ1-1
V gene: TRBV6-9
D gene: .
CDR3 length: 13
CDR3 protein: CANLFWPNTEAFF
CDR3 DNA: TGTGCCAACCTCTTTTGGCCGAACACTGAAGCTTTCTTT

clone size: medium-sized
J gene: TRBJ1-5
V gene: TRBV19
D gene: .
CDR3 length: 15
CDR3 protein: CASSMRQGNNQPQHF
CDR3 DNA: TGTGCCAGTAGTATGAGGCAGGGCAACAATCAGCCCCAGCATTTT

clone size: medium-sized
J gene: TRBJ1-6
V gene: TRBV19
D gene: .
CDR3 length: 15
CDR3 protein: CASTNWGGVQSPLHF
CDR3 DNA: TGTGCCAGTACCAACTGGGGGGGGGTTCAATCACCCCTCCACTTT

clone size: medium-sized
J gene: TRBJ2-2
V gene: TRBV12-3/TRBV12-4
D gene: .
CDR3 length: 15
CDR3 protein: CASGPTGANTGELFF
CDR3 DNA: TGTGCCAGTGGGCCCACGGGGGCCAACACCGGGGAGCTGTTTTTT

clone size: .
J gene: TRBJ1-1
V gene: TRBV11-2
D gene: TRBD1
CDR3 length: 15
CDR3 protein: CASSLTFSGGREAFF
CDR3 DNA: TGTGCCAGCAGCTTAACGTTTTCAGGGGGCCGTGAAGCTTTCTTT

clone size: few
J gene: TRBJ2-5
V gene: TRBV20-1
D gene: TRBD2
CDR3 length: 17
CDR3 protein: CSARGGLAGGLRETQYF
CDR3 DNA: TGCAGTGCTAGAGGAGGGCTAGCGGGGGGGCTACGAGAGACCCAGTACTTC

clone size: .
J gene: TRBJ1-2
V gene: TRBV28
D gene: .
CDR3 length: 13
CDR3 protein: CASSLSLRYGYTF
CDR3 DNA: TGTGCCAGCAGTTTATCACTTCGGTATGGCTACACCTTC

clone size: .
J gene: TRBJ2-3
V gene: TRBV6-5
D gene: TRBD2
CDR3 length: 15
CDR3 protein: CASSLRTSASDTQYF
CDR3 DNA: TGTGCCAGCAGCCTCCGGACTAGCGCCTCAGATACGCAGTATTTT

clone size: .
J gene: TRBJ2-7
V gene: TRBV6-5
D gene: TRBD2
CDR3 length: 14
CDR3 protein: CASSRLAGGYEQYF
CDR3 DNA: TGTGCCAGCAGTAGGCTAGCGGGGGGGTACGAGCAGTACTTC

clone size: medium-sized
J gene: TRBJ1-2
V gene: TRBV30
D gene: .
CDR3 length: 13
CDR3 protein: CAWSVAGSGGYTF
CDR3 DNA: TGTGCCTGGAGTGTAGCAGGGAGCGGTGGCTACACCTTC

clone size: medium-sized
J gene: TRBJ1-1
V gene: TRBV19
D gene: TRBD1
CDR3 length: 13
CDR3 protein: CASSILGQGEAFF
CDR3 DNA: TGTGCCAGTAGTATTTTGGGACAGGGTGAGGCTTTCTTT

clone size: few
J gene: TRBJ2-7
V gene: TRBV20-1
D gene: .
CDR3 length: 14
CDR3 protein: CSARVAAGDSEQYF
CDR3 DNA: TGCAGTGCTAGAGTGGCGGCAGGGGATAGCGAGCAGTACTTC

clone size: large
J gene: TRBJ1-2
V gene: TRBV30
D gene: .
CDR3 length: 14
CDR3 protein: CAWSVQVDSYGYTF
CDR3 DNA: TGTGCCTGGAGTGTACAAGTCGATAGCTATGGCTACACCTTC

clone size: .
J gene: TRBJ2-7
V gene: TRBV11-2
D gene: TRBD1
CDR3 length: 13
CDR3 protein: CASSLGTGDEQYF
CDR3 DNA: TGTGCCAGCAGCCTTGGGACAGGGGACGAGCAGTACTTC

clone size: medium-sized
J gene: TRBJ2-1
V gene: TRBV4-3
D gene: .
CDR3 length: 13
CDR3 protein: CASSPTSGNEQFF
CDR3 DNA: TGCGCCAGCAGCCCGACTAGTGGCAATGAGCAGTTCTTC

clone size: medium-sized
J gene: TRBJ2-2
V gene: TRBV7-7
D gene: TRBD2
CDR3 length: 16
CDR3 protein: CASSLGAGADTGELFF
CDR3 DNA: TGTGCCAGCAGCTTAGGAGCGGGGGCAGACACCGGGGAGCTGTTTTTT

clone size: medium-sized
J gene: TRBJ2-1
V gene: TRBV20-1
D gene: TRBD2
CDR3 length: 14
CDR3 protein: CSARTSGSDNEQFF
CDR3 DNA: TGCAGTGCTAGGACTAGCGGGAGTGACAATGAGCAGTTCTTC

clone size: .
J gene: TRBJ1-5
V gene: TRBV20-1
D gene: .
CDR3 length: 13
CDR3 protein: CSARGDPDQPQHF
CDR3 DNA: TGCAGTGCTAGGGGGGACCCCGATCAGCCCCAGCATTTT

clone size: medium-sized
J gene: TRBJ2-2
V gene: TRBV24-1
D gene: .
CDR3 length: 18
CDR3 protein: CATSDPNVEMRNPGELFF
CDR3 DNA: TGTGCCACCAGTGACCCAAATGTCGAGATGCGGAACCCCGGGGAGCTGTTTTTT

clone size: medium-sized
J gene: TRBJ2-5
V gene: TRBV20-1
D gene: .
CDR3 length: 14
CDR3 protein: CSARDSFFPETQYF
CDR3 DNA: TGCAGTGCTAGAGATAGTTTTTTTCCAGAGACCCAGTACTTC

clone size: medium-sized
J gene: TRBJ2-1
V gene: TRBV28
D gene: .
CDR3 length: 16
CDR3 protein: CASSLLATILNNEQFF
CDR3 DNA: TGTGCCAGCAGTTTATTAGCGACTATACTAAACAATGAGCAGTTCTTC

clone size: few
J gene: TRBJ1-1
V gene: TRBV7-6
D gene: .
CDR3 length: 14
CDR3 protein: CASSSTGMNTEAFF
CDR3 DNA: TGTGCCAGCAGCTCGACAGGCATGAACACTGAAGCTTTCTTT

clone size: large
J gene: TRBJ2-1
V gene: TRBV6-2/TRBV6-3
D gene: TRBD2
CDR3 length: 15
CDR3 protein: CASSFLAGGLNEQFF
CDR3 DNA: TGTGCCAGCAGTTTTTTAGCGGGGGGGCTCAATGAGCAGTTCTTC

clone size: once
J gene: TRBJ1-2
V gene: TRBV2
D gene: .
CDR3 length: 12
CDR3 protein: CASTEQGYGYTF
CDR3 DNA: TGTGCCAGCACCGAGCAGGGGTATGGCTACACCTTC

clone size: medium-sized
J gene: TRBJ1-1
V gene: TRBV6-2/TRBV6-3
D gene: .
CDR3 length: 12
CDR3 protein: CASSRTGYEAFF
CDR3 DNA: TGTGCCAGCAGCCGCACCGGATATGAAGCTTTCTTT